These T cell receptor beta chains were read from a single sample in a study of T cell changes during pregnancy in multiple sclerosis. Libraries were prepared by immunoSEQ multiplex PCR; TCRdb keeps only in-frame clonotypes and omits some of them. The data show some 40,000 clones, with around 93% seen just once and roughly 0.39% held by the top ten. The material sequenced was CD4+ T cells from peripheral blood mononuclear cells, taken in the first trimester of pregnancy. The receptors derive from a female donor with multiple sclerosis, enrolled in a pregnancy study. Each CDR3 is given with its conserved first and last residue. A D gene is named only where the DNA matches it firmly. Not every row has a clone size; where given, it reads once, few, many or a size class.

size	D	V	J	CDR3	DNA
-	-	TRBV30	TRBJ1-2	CAWSGEVVYGYTF	TGTGCCTGGAGCGGGGAAGTGGTCTATGGCTACACCTTC
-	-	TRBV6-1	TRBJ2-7	CASSEELTRFNEQYF	TGTGCCAGCAGTGAAGAGCTTACTAGGTTCAACGAGCAGTACTTC
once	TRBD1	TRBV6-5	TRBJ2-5	CASSYSETGTKTQYF	TGTGCCAGCAGTTACTCGGAGACAGGGACGAAGACCCAGTACTTC
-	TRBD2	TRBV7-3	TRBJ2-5	CASSWGSGETQYF	TGTGCCAGCAGCTGGGGTAGCGGGGAGACCCAGTACTTC
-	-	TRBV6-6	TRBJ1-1	CASTSDKNTEAFF	TGTGCCAGCACCTCGGACAAGAACACTGAAGCTTTCTTT
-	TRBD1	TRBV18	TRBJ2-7	CASSSSQPGGVRENEQYF	TGTGCCAGCTCATCGTCCCAACCAGGGGGCGTCCGGGAAAACGAGCAGTACTTC
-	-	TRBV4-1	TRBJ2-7	CASSQDLVYEQYF	TGCGCCAGCAGCCAAGATCTCGTCTACGAGCAGTACTTC
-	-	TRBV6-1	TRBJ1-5	CASSEVTGSNQPQHF	TGTGCCAGCAGTGAAGTGACAGGTAGCAATCAGCCCCAGCATTTT
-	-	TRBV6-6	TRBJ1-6	CASSYHDSNSPLHF	TGTGCCAGCAGTTACCACGACAGTAATTCACCCCTCCACTTT
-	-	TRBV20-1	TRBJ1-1	CSARKGQKAFF	TGCAGTGCTAGAAAGGGGCAGAAAGCTTTCTTT
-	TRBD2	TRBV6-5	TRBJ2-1	CASSSLAGGSNEQFF	TGTGCCAGCAGTTCACTAGCGGGAGGTTCCAATGAGCAGTTCTTC
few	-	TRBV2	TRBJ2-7	CASSDFRQTQPYEQYF	TGTGCCAGCAGTGATTTTAGACAGACTCAACCCTACGAGCAGTACTTC
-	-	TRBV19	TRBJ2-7	CAGGDLHYEQYF	TGTGCCGGAGGGGACCTACACTACGAGCAGTACTTC
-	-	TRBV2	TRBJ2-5	CASSRDSQETQYF	TGTGCCAGCAGTCGCGACAGCCAAGAGACCCAGTACTTC
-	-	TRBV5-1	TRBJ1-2	CASTGQISNYGYTF	TGCGCCAGCACCGGACAGATTTCTAACTATGGCTACACCTTC
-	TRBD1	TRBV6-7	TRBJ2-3	CASSSPGQGVDTQYF	TGTGCCAGCAGTTCTCCGGGACAGGGGGTAGATACGCAGTATTTT
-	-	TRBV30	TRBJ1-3	CAWNKGQKALRGDTIYF	TGTGCCTGGAATAAGGGACAAAAGGCTCTTCGGGGAGACACCATATATTTT
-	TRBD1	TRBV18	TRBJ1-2	CASSKQGGDYGYTF	TGTGCCAGCTCAAAACAGGGGGGAGACTATGGCTACACCTTC
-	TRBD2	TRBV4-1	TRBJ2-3	CASSQGPGGSFHTQYF	TGCGCCAGCAGCCAAGGCCCGGGGGGTTCTTTCCATACGCAGTATTTT
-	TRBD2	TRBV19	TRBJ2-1	CASSLWTSGTVVDEQFF	TGTGCCAGTAGTCTATGGACTAGCGGAACCGTAGTGGATGAGCAGTTCTTC
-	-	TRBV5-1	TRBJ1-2	CASSSQGPPNYGYTF	TGCGCCAGCAGCTCGCAGGGTCCACCTAACTATGGCTACACCTTC
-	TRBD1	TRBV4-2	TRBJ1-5	CASSQTGTGADQPQHF	TGTGCCAGCAGCCAGACCGGGACAGGAGCCGATCAGCCCCAGCATTTT
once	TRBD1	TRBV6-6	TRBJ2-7	CASSRGQGYEQYF	TGTGCCAGCAGCCGAGGACAGGGCTACGAGCAGTACTTC
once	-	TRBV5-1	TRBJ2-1	CASSTEGAGEQFF	TGCGCCAGCAGCACCGAGGGAGCGGGTGAGCAGTTCTTC
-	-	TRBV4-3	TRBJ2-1	CASSQGTRDILGHEQFF	TGCGCCAGCAGCCAAGGGACCCGGGACATCCTCGGCCATGAGCAGTTCTTC
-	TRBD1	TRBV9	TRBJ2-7	CASSRQGFSYEQYF	TGTGCCAGCAGCCGACAGGGCTTCTCCTACGAGCAGTACTTC
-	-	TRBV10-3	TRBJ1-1	CAISVLAKGPENTEAFF	TGTGCCATCAGTGTTTTGGCCAAGGGGCCAGAAAACACTGAAGCTTTCTTT
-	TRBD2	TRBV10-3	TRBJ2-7	CAISEVRLAGGEQYF	TGTGCCATCAGTGAAGTCCGACTAGCGGGAGGGGAGCAGTACTTC
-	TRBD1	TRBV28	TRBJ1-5	CASSPNRGPGQPQHF	TGTGCCAGCAGTCCGAACAGGGGACCGGGTCAGCCCCAGCATTTT
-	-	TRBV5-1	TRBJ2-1	CASSTGNNEQFF	TGCGCCAGCTCCACGGGGAACAATGAGCAGTTCTTC
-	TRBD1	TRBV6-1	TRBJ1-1	CASRGQTNTEAFF	TGTGCCAGTCGGGGACAGACGAACACTGAAGCTTTCTTT
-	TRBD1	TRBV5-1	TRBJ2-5	CASSLGTGGRETQYF	TGCGCCAGCAGCTTGGGCACAGGGGGGCGAGAGACCCAGTACTTC
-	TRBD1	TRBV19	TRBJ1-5	CASSIYDRGNQPQHF	TGTGCCAGTAGTATTTACGACAGGGGCAATCAGCCCCAGCATTTT
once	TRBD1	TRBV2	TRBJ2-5	CASRAGTGKETQYF	TGTGCCAGCAGAGCGGGGACAGGGAAAGAGACCCAGTACTTC
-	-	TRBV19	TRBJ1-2	CASSPRAGLNYGYTF	TGTGCCAGTAGTCCCAGGGCGGGACTAAACTATGGCTACACCTTC
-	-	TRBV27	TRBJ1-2	CASSSRNVQRDGYTF	TGTGCCAGCAGTTCCCGTAACGTTCAGAGGGATGGCTACACCTTC
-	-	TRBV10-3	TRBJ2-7	CAIGEDRSIYEQYF	TGTGCCATCGGGGAAGACAGATCCATCTACGAGCAGTACTTC